This T cell receptor (beta chain) stems from a study of human T cells and chemical hapten exposure. Using its own MiXCR run on the RACE reads, TCRdb lists one record per CDR3 protein. The table lists around 300,000 distinct CDR3 sequences, roughly 6.9% of them singletons. This CDR3 region has 15 residues. The V end was cut by 4 bases, the J end by 1 base, with 13 bases between. The germline gives CDR1 SGHNT, CDR2 YYREEE (reference sequence). Time point of the sample: patch test 1, 2 weeks after DPC sensitization. Treatment of the sample: therapeutic diphenylcyclopropenone sensitization with weekly scalp DPC.

Sequenced here: whole blood, sampled in connection with sensitization to the hapten diphenylcyclopropenone (DPC). This receptor was obtained from a woman under 30 with alopecia areata. Some clones in this sample may be carry-over from other donors' samples. The chain recombines TRBV5-4 with TRBJ2-3; D ambiguous. As DNA, the CDR3 is TGTGCCAGCAGCCACCTTACCTCGGGCACAGATACGCAGTATTTT. Encoded protein: CASSHLTSGTDTQYF. The complete variable domain, with remaining parts taken from reference TRBV5-4 and TRBJ2-3, reads ETGVTQSPTHLIKTRGQQVTLRCSSQSGHNTVSWYQQALGQGPQFIFQYYREEENGRGNFPPRFSGLQFPNYSSELNVNALELDDSALYLCASSHLTSGTDTQYFGPGTRLTVL.